This TCR beta chain was sequenced for a study of T cells in Graves' hyperthyroidism and ophthalmopathy. Overall study context: Peripheral blood sampling occurred at initial diagnosis, before any treatment.

Findings and caveats of the study: In simple terms, a model built on 13 V-J features told ophthalmopathy apart from stable hyperthyroidism.

Amplified TCR beta CDR3 regions derived from RNA transcripts. With the HTBI primer set, the TCR CDR3 went through a first round of RT-PCR. TCRdb re-derived calls from the multiplex PCR reads in MiXCR, one entry per CDR3 protein. The table shows about 640,000 distinct CDR3 sequences, with around 21% occurring only once. This clonotype has just a few counts. Its antigen remains unidentified. The CDR3 runs to 11 residues. Germline V CDR1 and CDR2: DFQATT, SNEGSKA (reference sequence). The V end was cut by 4 bases, the J end by 12 bases, with 13 bases between. A NOSPECS grade of at least 4, a Clinical Activity Score of at least 3 and duration under 3 months were recorded in ophthalmopathy patients. Diagnoses were established using clinical symptoms, serum thyroxine and TRAb, thyroid ultrasound and orbital computed tomography.

This receptor was obtained from a young man with Graves' ophthalmopathy. The chain carries TRBV20-1 and TRBJ2-1; TRBD2 might be the D (5 bases). Sequencing was performed on blood. CDR3 residues: CSANLMGRQFF. The CDR3 nucleotides read TGCAGTGCTAACCTAATGGGGAGGCAGTTCTTC.